This is a list of T cell receptor beta chains from one sample in a study of shared clonotypes between healthy human individuals. Data came from immunoSEQ multiplex PCR; TCRdb stores just in-frame clones and leaves some out. The sample lists roughly 1,600,000 clones; 97% to 99% were seen once. Sequencing was carried out using naive CD4+ T cells sorted from blood. These receptors all come from a man aged 25 to 40 in good health. Both conserved end residues are part of each CDR3. D genes are given only for firm matches. For some rows the clone size is stated as once, few or many, or as a class when expanded; others skip it.

V	size	D	J	DNA	CDR3
TRBV7-7	-	TRBD1	TRBJ2-3	TGTGCTAGCAGCCAGGACAGGTCAGATACGCAGTATTTT	CASSQDRSDTQYF
TRBV7-6	-	-	TRBJ1-1	TGTGCCAGCAGCTTAGAGTATGGCAACACTGAAGCTTTCTTT	CASSLEYGNTEAFF
TRBV5-4	-	TRBD1	TRBJ2-1	TGTGCCAGCAGCTTGGCGAGGGGACAGGGCTCCTACAATGAGCAGTTCTTC	CASSLARGQGSYNEQFF
TRBV4-3	-	-	TRBJ1-5	TGCGCCAGCAGCCAAGAAGCAGGGAAAGACCAGCCCCAGCATTTT	CASSQEAGKDQPQHF
TRBV5-8	-	-	TRBJ1-1	TGTGCCAGCAGCTTCCTTCCAGCGAACACTGAAGCTTTCTTT	CASSFLPANTEAFF
TRBV7-9	-	-	TRBJ2-3	TGTGCCAGCACCCTTCGGATCCTCACAGATACGCAGTATTTT	CASTLRILTDTQYF
TRBV2	-	-	TRBJ2-6	TGTGCCAGCAGCCTGACTGCCTCTGGGGCCAACGTCCTGACTTTC	CASSLTASGANVLTF
TRBV2	-	-	TRBJ2-1	TGTGCCAGCAGTGTATTAACAGTTCCTGAGCAGTTCTTC	CASSVLTVPEQFF
TRBV6-5	-	TRBD2	TRBJ2-1	TGTGCCAGCAGTTACTCGAGGGCGGGAGGGGTGTTCTTC	CASSYSRAGGVFF
TRBV29-1	-	TRBD1	TRBJ1-2	TGCAGCGATACAGGGGCCTCTGGCTACACCTTC	CSDTGASGYTF
TRBV6-5	-	-	TRBJ2-7	TGTGCCACAAAAGCGCTGGGCTACGAGCAGTACTTC	CATKALGYEQYF
TRBV11-3	-	-	TRBJ2-7	TGTGCCAGCAGCCGGGACACCGAGCAGTACTTC	CASSRDTEQYF
TRBV5-6	-	-	TRBJ1-2	TGTGCCAGCAGCTTGTGGCAGGGAAGGATCACCTTC	CASSLWQGRITF
TRBV5-1	-	-	TRBJ2-3	TGCGCCAGCAGCCATGGAGGGATGCAGTATTTT	CASSHGGMQYF
TRBV28	-	-	TRBJ1-1	TGTGCCAGCCATCAGGGTATGAACACTGAAGCTTTCTTT	CASHQGMNTEAFF
TRBV5-4	once	-	TRBJ2-5	TGTGCCAGCAGCTATCAGGGGGGAGAGACCCAGTACTTC	CASSYQGGETQYF
TRBV4-2	-	-	TRBJ2-5	TGTGCCAGCAGCCAAGATAAAACACCTCAAGAGACCCAGTACTTC	CASSQDKTPQETQYF
TRBV7-6	-	-	TRBJ2-1	TGTGCCAGCAGCCTCAGAGGGGAGAATGAGCAGTTCTTC	CASSLRGENEQFF
TRBV7-3	once	TRBD2	TRBJ2-3	TGTGCCAGCAGCTTACTAGCGGGGGTCGGCACAGATACGCAGTATTTT	CASSLLAGVGTDTQYF
TRBV5-4	once	-	TRBJ2-7	TGTGCCAGCAGCTCGCCTTATGGGCAGGGTGACGAGCAGTACTTC	CASSSPYGQGDEQYF
TRBV15	-	-	TRBJ1-4	TGTGCCACCAGCAGAGATGGCGGACGGGTCGTCGGAACTAATGAAAAACTGTTTTTT	CATSRDGGRVVGTNEKLFF
TRBV12-5	-	-	TRBJ1-5	TGTGCTAGTTCGGCAGGGGTCAATCAGCCCCAGCATTTT	CASSAGVNQPQHF
TRBV7-9	-	TRBD1	TRBJ2-3	TGTGCCAGCAGCTCCAGACAGGGGGTGTTTGGCACAGATACGCAGTATTTT	CASSSRQGVFGTDTQYF
TRBV5-4	-	TRBD1	TRBJ2-7	TGTGCCAGCAGCTGGGACAGGCAAAGGGAGCAGTACTTC	CASSWDRQREQYF
TRBV5-1	-	TRBD2	TRBJ2-7	TGCGCCAGCCATATTGGGACTAGCGGCTACGAGCAGTACTTC	CASHIGTSGYEQYF
TRBV18	-	-	TRBJ1-2	TGTGCCAGCTCACCTCGCCGGGACCCAGGACACTATGGCTACACCTTC	CASSPRRDPGHYGYTF
TRBV14	-	-	TRBJ2-3	TGTGCCAGCAGTCGACAGGTGTTCGCGTCAGGAGATACGCAGTATTTT	CASSRQVFASGDTQYF
TRBV10-3	-	-	TRBJ1-2	TGTGCCATCAGTGAAGGAGCTGCCCTACGTAATGGCTACACCTTC	CAISEGAALRNGYTF
TRBV7-9	-	-	TRBJ2-1	TGTGCCAGCCATCCGAGCGGCCGGAATGAGCAGTTCTTC	CASHPSGRNEQFF
TRBV15	-	-	TRBJ2-7	TGTGCCACCAGCCGTTTAAGGGGATTCAAGTTTGAGCAGTACTTC	CATSRLRGFKFEQYF
TRBV28	-	-	TRBJ1-2	TGTGCCACCCGCCAGTTGGGGGGAAACTATGGCTACACCTTC	CATRQLGGNYGYTF
TRBV4-3	-	-	TRBJ1-4	TGCGCCAGCAGCCAAGATTGGGAGGGGCCTTTTCGTAAACTGTTTTTT	CASSQDWEGPFRKLFF
TRBV9	-	-	TRBJ2-2	TGTGCCAGCAGCGTAGTCGCGGATCCGAACACCGGGGAGCTGTTTTTT	CASSVVADPNTGELFF
TRBV5-5	-	-	TRBJ2-7	TGTGCCAGCAGCTTGGGGCCTCGCTACGAGCAGTACTTC	CASSLGPRYEQYF
TRBV5-1	-	-	TRBJ1-1	TGCGCCAGCAGCTCGGCGGACAGCCCAAACACTGAAGCTTTCTTT	CASSSADSPNTEAFF
TRBV19	-	-	TRBJ2-3	TGTGCCAGTAGGAGCACAGATACGCAGTATTTT	CASRSTDTQYF
TRBV29-1	-	-	TRBJ2-3	TGCAGCGTTGAAGAAACGGGCCCAGATACGCAGTATTTT	CSVEETGPDTQYF
TRBV30	once	TRBD2	TRBJ2-7	TGTGCCTGGAGTGTAATACTAGCGGGAGAGGAGCAGTACTTC	CAWSVILAGEEQYF
TRBV18	-	TRBD2	TRBJ2-7	TGTGCCAGCTCACCACTTCTCGCTAGCGGGATTTCCTCCTACGAGCAGTACTTC	CASSPLLASGISSYEQYF
TRBV7-2	-	-	TRBJ1-1	TGTGCCAGCAGCTTAAACCGGGACACTGAAGCTTTCTTT	CASSLNRDTEAFF
TRBV20-1	-	TRBD1	TRBJ2-3	TGCAGTCCCACAGGGGACACGCAGTATTTT	CSPTGDTQYF
TRBV6-5	-	-	TRBJ2-1	TGTGCCAGCACCCGAAACCCTCTGGGCAATGAGCAGTTCTTC	CASTRNPLGNEQFF
TRBV6-4	-	TRBD1	TRBJ2-6	TGTGCCAGCAGTGAACGACAGGGGAGGTCTACTGGGGCCAACGTCCTGACTTTC	CASSERQGRSTGANVLTF
TRBV19	-	-	TRBJ2-7	TGTGCCAGTAGTATACGACGGGGCCGAACGGACGAGCAGTACTTC	CASSIRRGRTDEQYF
TRBV6-5	-	TRBD1	TRBJ2-7	TGTGCCAGCAGTTACCGATTGGGACAGCCCTACGAGCAGTACTTC	CASSYRLGQPYEQYF
TRBV27	-	TRBD2	TRBJ2-7	TGTGCCAGCAGTTGGCGGGAGGGCCTTGAGCAGTACTTC	CASSWREGLEQYF
TRBV18	-	-	TRBJ2-7	TGTGCCAGCTCACCACAGACCTTTCCTATGAGCTCCTACGAGCAGTACTTC	CASSPQTFPMSSYEQYF
TRBV18	-	-	TRBJ2-2	TGTGCCAGCTCAAGGGTTTTAGTGACCGGGGAGCTGTTTTTT	CASSRVLVTGELFF
TRBV29-1	-	-	TRBJ1-1	TGCAGTCCCGAGGCGGCCGGGGCAGCTTTCTTT	CSPEAAGAAFF
TRBV11-2	once	-	TRBJ2-3	TGTGCCAGCAGCTTGGAACAGAGCCGAACAGATACGCAGTATTTT	CASSLEQSRTDTQYF
TRBV10-1	-	TRBD2	TRBJ2-1	TGCGCCAGCAGTCTAGCGGGAAAGGGAAATGAGCAGTTCTTC	CASSLAGKGNEQFF
TRBV7-2	-	-	TRBJ2-3	TGTGCCAGCAGCCCAGGGTCCACAGATACGCAGTATTTT	CASSPGSTDTQYF
TRBV6-1	-	-	TRBJ2-7	TGTGCCAGCAGTGAACCTATTTACGAGCAGTACTTC	CASSEPIYEQYF
TRBV5-1	-	-	TRBJ2-7	TGCGCCAGCAGCTTGACCAGCTCCTACGAGCAGTACTTC	CASSLTSSYEQYF
TRBV20-1	-	-	TRBJ2-7	TGCAGTGAAGGTAGTCTCGAGCAGTACTTC	CSEGSLEQYF
TRBV15	-	-	TRBJ1-2	TGTGCCACCAGCAGAGATTTTGCAGCGCACGGCTACACCTTC	CATSRDFAAHGYTF
TRBV18	-	TRBD2	TRBJ2-1	TGTGCCAGCTCACCACCGGTGGGAGGGACTAGCGGTTGGGCCTACAATGAGCAGTTCTTC	CASSPPVGGTSGWAYNEQFF